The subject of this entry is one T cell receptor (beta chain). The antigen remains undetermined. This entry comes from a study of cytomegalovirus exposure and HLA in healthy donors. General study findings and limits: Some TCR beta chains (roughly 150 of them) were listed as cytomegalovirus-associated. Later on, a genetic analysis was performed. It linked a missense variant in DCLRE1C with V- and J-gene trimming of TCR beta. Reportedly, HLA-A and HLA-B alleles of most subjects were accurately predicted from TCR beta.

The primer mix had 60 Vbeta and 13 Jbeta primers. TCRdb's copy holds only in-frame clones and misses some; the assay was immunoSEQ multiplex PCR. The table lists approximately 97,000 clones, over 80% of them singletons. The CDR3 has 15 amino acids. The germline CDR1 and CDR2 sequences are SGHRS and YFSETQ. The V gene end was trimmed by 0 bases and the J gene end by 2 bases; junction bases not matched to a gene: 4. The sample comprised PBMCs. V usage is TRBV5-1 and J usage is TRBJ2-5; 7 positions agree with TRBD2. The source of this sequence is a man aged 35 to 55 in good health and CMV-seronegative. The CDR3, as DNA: TGCGCCAGCAGCTTGGCTCGGGGGGATCAAGAGACCCAGTACTTC. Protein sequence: CASSLARGDQETQYF.